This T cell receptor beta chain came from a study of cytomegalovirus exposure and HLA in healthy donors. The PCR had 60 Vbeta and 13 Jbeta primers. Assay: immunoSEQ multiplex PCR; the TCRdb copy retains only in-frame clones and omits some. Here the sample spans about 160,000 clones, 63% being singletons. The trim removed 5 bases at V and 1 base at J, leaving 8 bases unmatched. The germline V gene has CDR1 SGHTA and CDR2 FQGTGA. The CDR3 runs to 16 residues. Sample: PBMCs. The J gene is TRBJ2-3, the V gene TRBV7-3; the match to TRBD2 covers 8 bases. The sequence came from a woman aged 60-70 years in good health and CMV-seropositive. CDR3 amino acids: CASSPGLARGTDTQYF. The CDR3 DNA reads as TGTGCCAGCAGCCCTGGACTAGCCCGTGGCACAGATACGCAGTATTTT.